This T cell receptor (beta chain) was retrieved from a study of blood T cell repertoires in COVID-19. On the study more broadly: Acute and convalescent COVID-19 samples came from the United States, Italy and Spain. In each case, the material was cDNA or gDNA derived from T cells, B-cell-depleted T cells, or PBMCs.

In the study's own analysis: Reference gene primer amplification gave estimated nucleated cell counts. Data came from immunoSEQ multiplex PCR; TCRdb stores just in-frame clones and leaves some out. The V and J calls and the clone size are those of that table, but D and trimming were determined from the DNA. The repertoire has approximately 190,000 clones, 84% of them found once; the top ten carry 7.5%. The source of this sequence is a man aged 35 to 55 who had recovered from COVID-19. The specimen was PBMCs or T cells enriched from blood (not recorded which).

The DNA for the CDR3 is TGCAGTGCTAGTGGACAGACCAATAATTCACCCCTCCACTTT. Its protein is CSASGQTNNSPLHF. The chain uses TRBV20-1 and TRBJ1-6; perhaps TRBD1 as D (6 bases). The germline V and J ends were trimmed by 3 bases and 5 bases, with 11 bases remaining between them. The V gene's germline CDR1 is DFQATT and CDR2 SNEGSKA (reference sequence). The CDR3 contains 14 residues.